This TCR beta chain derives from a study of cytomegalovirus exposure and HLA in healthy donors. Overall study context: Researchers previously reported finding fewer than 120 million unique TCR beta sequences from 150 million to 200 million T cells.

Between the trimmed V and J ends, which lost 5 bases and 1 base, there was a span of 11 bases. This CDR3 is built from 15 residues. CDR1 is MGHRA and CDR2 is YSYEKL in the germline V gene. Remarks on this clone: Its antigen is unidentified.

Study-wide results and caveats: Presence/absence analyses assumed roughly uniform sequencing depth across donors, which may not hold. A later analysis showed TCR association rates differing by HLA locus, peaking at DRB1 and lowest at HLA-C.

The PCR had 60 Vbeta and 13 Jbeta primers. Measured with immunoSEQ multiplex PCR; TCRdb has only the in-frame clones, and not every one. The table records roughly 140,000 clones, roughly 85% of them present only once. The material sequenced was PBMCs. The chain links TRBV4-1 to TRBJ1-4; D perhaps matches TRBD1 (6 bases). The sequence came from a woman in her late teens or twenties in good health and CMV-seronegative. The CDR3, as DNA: TGCGCCAGCAGCACGTTAGGGGGAACTAATGAAAAACTGTTTTTT. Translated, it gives CASSTLGGTNEKLFF.